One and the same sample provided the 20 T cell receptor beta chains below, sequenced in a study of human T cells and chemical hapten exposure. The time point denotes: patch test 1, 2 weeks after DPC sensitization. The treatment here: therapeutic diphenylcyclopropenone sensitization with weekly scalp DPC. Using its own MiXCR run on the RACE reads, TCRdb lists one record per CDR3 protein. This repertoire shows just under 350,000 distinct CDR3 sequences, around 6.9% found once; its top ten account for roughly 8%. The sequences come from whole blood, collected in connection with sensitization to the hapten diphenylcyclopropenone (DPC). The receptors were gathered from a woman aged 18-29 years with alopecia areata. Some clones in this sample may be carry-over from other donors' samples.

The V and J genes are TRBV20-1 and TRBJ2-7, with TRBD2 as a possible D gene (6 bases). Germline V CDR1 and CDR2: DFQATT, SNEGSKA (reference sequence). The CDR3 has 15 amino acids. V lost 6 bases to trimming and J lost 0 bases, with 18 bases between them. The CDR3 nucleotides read TGCAGTGCCCAAGGAGCACGGGGGTCCTCCTACGAGCAGTACTTC. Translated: CSAQGARGSSYEQYF.

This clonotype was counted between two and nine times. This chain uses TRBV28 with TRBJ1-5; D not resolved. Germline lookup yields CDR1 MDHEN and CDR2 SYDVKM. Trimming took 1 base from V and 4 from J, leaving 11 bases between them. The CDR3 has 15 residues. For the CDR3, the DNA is TGTGCCAGCAGTTTATTAGGGATTCAGAATCAGCCCCAGCATTTT. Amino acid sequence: CASSLLGIQNQPQHF.

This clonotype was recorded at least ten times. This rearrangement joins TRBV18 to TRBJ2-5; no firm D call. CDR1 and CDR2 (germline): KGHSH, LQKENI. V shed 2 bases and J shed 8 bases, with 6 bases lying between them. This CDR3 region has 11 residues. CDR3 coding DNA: TGTGCCAGCTCACCAGCGGAAACCCAGTACTTC. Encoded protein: CASSPAETQYF.

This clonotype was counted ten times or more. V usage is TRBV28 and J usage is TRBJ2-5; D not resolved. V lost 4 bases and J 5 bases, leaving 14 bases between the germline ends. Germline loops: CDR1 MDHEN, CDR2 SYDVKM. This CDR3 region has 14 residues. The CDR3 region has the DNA TGTGCCAGCAGTTGGGCAGATGGCGCGGAGACCCAGTACTTC. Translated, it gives CASSWADGAETQYF.

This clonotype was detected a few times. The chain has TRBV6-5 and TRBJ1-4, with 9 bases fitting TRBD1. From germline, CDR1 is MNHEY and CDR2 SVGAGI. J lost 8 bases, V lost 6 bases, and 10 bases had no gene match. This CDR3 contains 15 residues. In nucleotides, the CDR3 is TGTGCCAGCAGAACCCAGGGACAGGGAAACGAAAAACTGTTTTTT. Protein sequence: CASRTQGQGNEKLFF.

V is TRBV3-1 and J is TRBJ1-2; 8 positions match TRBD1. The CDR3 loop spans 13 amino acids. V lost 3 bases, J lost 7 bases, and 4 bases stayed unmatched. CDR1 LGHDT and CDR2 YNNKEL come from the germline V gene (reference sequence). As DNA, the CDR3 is TGTGCCAGCAGCCAGACAGGGGAGGCTGGCTACACCTTC. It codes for CASSQTGEAGYTF.

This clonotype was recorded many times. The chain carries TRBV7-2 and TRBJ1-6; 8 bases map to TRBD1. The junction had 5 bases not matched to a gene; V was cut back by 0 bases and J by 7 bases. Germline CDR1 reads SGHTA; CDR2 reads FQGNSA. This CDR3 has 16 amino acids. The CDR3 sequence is CASSLASRGPNSPLHF. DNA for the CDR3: TGTGCCAGCAGCTTAGCCAGCAGGGGGCCAAATTCACCCCTCCACTTT.

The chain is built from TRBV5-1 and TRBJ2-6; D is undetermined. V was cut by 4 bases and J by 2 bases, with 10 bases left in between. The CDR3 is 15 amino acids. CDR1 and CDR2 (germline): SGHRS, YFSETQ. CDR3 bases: TGCGCCAGCAGCCCTACTGAACCTGGGGCCAACGTCCTGACTTTC. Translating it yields CASSPTEPGANVLTF.

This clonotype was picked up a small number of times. CDR3 sequence reads: CASSYTDSNGYTF. In nucleotides, the CDR3 is TGTGCCAGCAGTTACACAGACAGCAATGGCTACACCTTC. The J gene is TRBJ1-2, the V gene TRBV6-6; D might be TRBD1 (5 bases). Germline V gene lookup returns CDR1 MNHNY and CDR2 SVGAGI (reference sequence). This CDR3 has 13 residues. V lost 2 bases, J lost 6 bases, and 10 bases lay in between.

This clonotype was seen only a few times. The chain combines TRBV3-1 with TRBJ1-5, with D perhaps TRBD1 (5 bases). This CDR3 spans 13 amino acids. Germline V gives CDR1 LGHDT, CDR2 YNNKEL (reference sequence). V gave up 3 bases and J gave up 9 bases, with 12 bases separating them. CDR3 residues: CASSHRRVAPQHF. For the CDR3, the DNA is TGTGCCAGCAGCCACCGCAGGGTCGCGCCCCAGCATTTT.

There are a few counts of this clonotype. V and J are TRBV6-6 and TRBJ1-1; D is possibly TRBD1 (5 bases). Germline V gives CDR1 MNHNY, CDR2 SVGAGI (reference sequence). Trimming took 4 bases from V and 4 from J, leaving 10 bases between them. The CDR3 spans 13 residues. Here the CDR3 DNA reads TGTGCCAGCAGTTTCAGGGAGGGCACTGAAGCTTTCTTT. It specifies CASSFREGTEAFF.

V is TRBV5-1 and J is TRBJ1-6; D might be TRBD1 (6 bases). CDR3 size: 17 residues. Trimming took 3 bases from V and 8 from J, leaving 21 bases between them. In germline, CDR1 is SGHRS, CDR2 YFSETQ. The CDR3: CASSSRIQGSGDSPLHF. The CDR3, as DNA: TGCGCCAGCAGCTCGCGTATACAGGGTTCGGGGGATTCACCCCTCCACTTT.

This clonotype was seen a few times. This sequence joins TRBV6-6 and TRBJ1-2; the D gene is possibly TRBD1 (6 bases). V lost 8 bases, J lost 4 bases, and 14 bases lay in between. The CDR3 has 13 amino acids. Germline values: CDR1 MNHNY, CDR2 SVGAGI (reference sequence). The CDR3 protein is CASVKGDGYGYTF. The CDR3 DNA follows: TGTGCCAGCGTCAAGGGGGATGGCTATGGCTACACCTTC.

CDR3 DNA: TGCGCCAGCAGCCAAGGGGGGCTGGGGTACACTGAAGCTTTCTTT. This encodes CASSQGGLGYTEAFF. The chain couples TRBV4-1 to TRBJ1-1, with D possibly matching TRBD1 (6 bases). V was shortened by 1 base and J by 3 bases, with 12 bases between the two germline ends. Germline CDR1 MGHRA, CDR2 YSYEKL. The CDR3 sequence is 15 residues long.

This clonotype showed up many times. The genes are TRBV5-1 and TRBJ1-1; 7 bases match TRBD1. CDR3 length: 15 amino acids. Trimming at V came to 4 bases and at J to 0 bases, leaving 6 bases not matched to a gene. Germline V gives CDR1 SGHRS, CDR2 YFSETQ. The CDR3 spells CASSHVQGMNTEAFF. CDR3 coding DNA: TGCGCCAGCAGCCACGTACAGGGGATGAACACTGAAGCTTTCTTT. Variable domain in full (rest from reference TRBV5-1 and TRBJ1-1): KAGVTQTPRYLIKTRGQQVTLSCSPISGHRSVSWYQQTPGQGLQFLFEYFSETQRNKGNFPGRFSGRQFSNSRSEMNVSTLELGDSALYLCASSHVQGMNTEAFFGQGTRLTVV.

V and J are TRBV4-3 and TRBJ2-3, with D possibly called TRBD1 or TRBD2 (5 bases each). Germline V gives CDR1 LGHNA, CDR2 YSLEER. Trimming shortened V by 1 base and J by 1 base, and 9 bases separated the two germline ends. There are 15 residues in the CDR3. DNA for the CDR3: TGCGCCAGCAGCCAAGTGAGGGGTGGCACAGATACGCAGTATTTT. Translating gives CASSQVRGGTDTQYF.

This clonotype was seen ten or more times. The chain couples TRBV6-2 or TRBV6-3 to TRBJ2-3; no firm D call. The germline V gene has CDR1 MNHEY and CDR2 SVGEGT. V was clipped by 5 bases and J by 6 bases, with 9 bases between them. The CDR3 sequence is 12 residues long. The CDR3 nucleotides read TGTGCCAGCAGTAAGATCATCGATACGCAGTATTTT. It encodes CASSKIIDTQYF.

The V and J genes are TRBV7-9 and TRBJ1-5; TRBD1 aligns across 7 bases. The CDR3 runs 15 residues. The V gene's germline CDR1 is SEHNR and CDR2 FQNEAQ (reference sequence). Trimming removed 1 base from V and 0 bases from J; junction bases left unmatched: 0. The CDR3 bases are TGTGCCAGCAGCTTAGGGACAGGTAGCAATCAGCCCCAGCATTTT. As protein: CASSLGTGSNQPQHF.

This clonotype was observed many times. CDR3 bases: TGCGCCAGCAGCGTGGGACAGCTAAGCTCCTACAATGAGCAGTTCTTC. Protein: CASSVGQLSSYNEQFF. The chain has TRBV5-1 and TRBJ2-1; 7 bases align to TRBD1. Germline CDR1 reads SGHRS; CDR2 reads YFSETQ. This CDR3 is 16 amino acids long. V shed 4 bases and J 0 bases; nucleotides not matched to a gene: 7. Full variable domain (remainder filled in from reference TRBV5-1 and TRBJ2-1): KAGVTQTPRYLIKTRGQQVTLSCSPISGHRSVSWYQQTPGQGLQFLFEYFSETQRNKGNFPGRFSGRQFSNSRSEMNVSTLELGDSALYLCASSVGQLSSYNEQFFGPGTRLTVL.

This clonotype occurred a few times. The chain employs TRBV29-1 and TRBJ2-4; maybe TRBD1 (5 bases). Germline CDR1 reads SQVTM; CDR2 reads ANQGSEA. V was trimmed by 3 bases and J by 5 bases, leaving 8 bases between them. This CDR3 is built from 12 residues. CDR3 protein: CSVEWGQNIQYF. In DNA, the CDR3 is TGCAGCGTTGAGTGGGGCCAAAACATTCAGTACTTC.